Presented here are 5 T cell receptor beta chains from one specimen sequenced in a study of shared clonotypes between healthy human individuals. Clones were sequenced by immunoSEQ multiplex PCR, and TCRdb holds only the in-frame ones, with some missing. The sample carries 90,000 to 100,000 clones, around 47% recorded once. The specimen sequenced was PBMCs. These receptors all stem from a woman in her thirties or forties in good health. Some clones in this sample may be carry-over from other donors' samples.

The chain links TRBV14 to TRBJ1-5; D ambiguous. CDR3 length: 12 residues. Germline V gene data show CDR1 as SGHDN and CDR2 as FVKESK. The V end was cut by 1 base, the J end by 6 bases, with 4 bases between. The CDR3 protein is CASSQGSQPQHF. As DNA, the CDR3 is TGTGCCAGCAGCCAAGGGAGTCAGCCCCAGCATTTT. The complete variable domain, with remaining parts taken from reference TRBV14 and TRBJ1-5, reads EAGVTQFPSHSVIEKGQTVTLRCDPISGHDNLYWYRRVMGKEIKFLLHFVKESKQDESGMPNNRFLAERTGGTYSTLKVQPAELEDSGVYFCASSQGSQPQHFGDGTRLSIL.

In the case of this clone: This could be a read error, since a much larger clone is one nucleotide away. The chain carries TRBV6-6 and TRBJ2-1, with 7 positions matching TRBD2. Trimming cost V 5 bases and J 15 bases; bases outside gene matches: 7. Per the germline V gene, CDR1 is MNHNY and CDR2 is SVGAGI (reference sequence). This CDR3 spans 11 amino acids. The CDR3 coding sequence is TGTGCCAGCAGTCACGGGGGGAGTGGGTTCTTC. The encoded protein is CASSHGGSGFF.

The chain combines TRBV9 with TRBJ2-7; 10 positions agree with TRBD1. V was pared by 4 bases and J by 3 bases, with 1 base of the junction left unmatched. The CDR3 covers 13 residues. The germline V gene has CDR1 SGDLS and CDR2 YYNGEE. This chain's CDR3 is CASSWTGGYEQYF. CDR3 bases: TGTGCCAGCAGCTGGACAGGGGGCTACGAGCAGTACTTC. The entire variable domain, with the rest obtained from reference TRBV9 and TRBJ2-7, is as follows: DSGVTQTPKHLITATGQRVTLRCSPRSGDLSVYWYQQSLDQGLQFLIQYYNGEERAKGNILERFSAQQFPDLHSELNLSSLELGDSALYFCASSWTGGYEQYFGPGTRLTVT.

Points on this clone: A read error is possible here, since a much larger clone lies one base away. The chain carries TRBV5-1 and TRBJ2-2; D may be TRBD2 (6 bases). The length of the CDR3 is 16 residues. CDR1 and CDR2 from the germline V gene are SGHRS and YFSETQ. CDR3: CASSLDAGPNTGELLF. CDR3 coding DNA: TGCGCCAGCAGCTTGGATGCGGGGCCGAACACCGGGGAGCTGTTGTTT.

This clone was seen at least ten times. V usage is TRBV28 and J usage is TRBJ1-2; 8 nucleotides line up with TRBD1. J lost 4 bases, V lost 6 bases, and 4 bases had no gene match. Germline CDR1 and CDR2: MDHEN and SYDVKM. CDR3 size: 13 residues. As DNA, the CDR3 is TGTGCCAGCAGAGAGACAGGGGCCTATGGCTACACCTTC. Protein product: CASRETGAYGYTF.